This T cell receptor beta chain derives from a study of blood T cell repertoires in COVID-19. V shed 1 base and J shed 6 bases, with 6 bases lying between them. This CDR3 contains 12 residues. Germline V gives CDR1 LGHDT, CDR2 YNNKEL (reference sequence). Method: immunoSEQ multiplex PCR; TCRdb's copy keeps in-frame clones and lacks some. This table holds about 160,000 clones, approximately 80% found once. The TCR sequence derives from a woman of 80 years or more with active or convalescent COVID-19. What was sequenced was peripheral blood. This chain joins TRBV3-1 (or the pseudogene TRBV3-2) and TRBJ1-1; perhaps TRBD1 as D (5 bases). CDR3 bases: TGTGCCAGCAGCCAAGGACAGTCTGAAGCTTTCTTT. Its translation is CASSQGQSEAFF.